This TCR beta chain derives from a study of blood T cell repertoires in COVID-19. Study-wide context: The United States, Italy and Spain supplied acute and convalescent COVID-19 samples.

Using immunoSEQ multiplex PCR, the repertoire was profiled, and TCRdb retains in-frame clones only, with some absent. The data hold 5,000 or so clones, with 88% observed a single time. This TCR was recovered from a man aged 70-80 years with COVID-19, enrolled during active disease. Specimen: peripheral blood.

CDR3 in DNA: TGTGCCAGCAGCCAAGTTGGGACAGGGAATGAGCAGTTCTTC. This encodes CASSQVGTGNEQFF. This chain joins TRBV4-2 and TRBJ2-1; TRBD1 agrees at 9 bases. Germline-derived CDR1 and CDR2 are LGHNA and YNFKEQ. Unmatched junction bases numbered 2, after V lost 1 base and J lost 7 bases. The CDR3 extends over 14 amino acids.